Presented here are 23 T cell receptor beta chains from one specimen sequenced in a study of blood T cell repertoires in COVID-19. Libraries were prepared by immunoSEQ multiplex PCR; TCRdb keeps only in-frame clonotypes and omits some of them. Of around 260,000 clones in the sample, about 88% were seen once. The material sequenced was peripheral blood. The receptors derive from a man younger than 35 with active or convalescent COVID-19.

The chain is built from TRBV5-1 and TRBJ1-2; 8 nucleotides align to TRBD1. CDR3 size: 15 residues. Losses at the gene ends were 0 bases for V and 6 bases for J; bases not matched to a gene: 7. CDR1 and CDR2 (germline): SGHRS, YFSETQ. The CDR3 sequence is CASSLETGVIDGYTF. The CDR3 region has the DNA TGCGCCAGCAGCTTGGAGACAGGGGTTATAGATGGCTACACCTTC.

V gene TRBV13 combines with J gene TRBJ2-1; D is possibly TRBD2 (6 bases). V lost 0 bases, J lost 4 bases, and 13 bases lay in between. The CDR3 has 16 residues. CDR1 PRHDT and CDR2 FYEKMQ come from the germline V gene (reference sequence). The CDR3 region is CASSLGSGFIYNEQFF. The CDR3 DNA reads TGTGCCAGCAGCTTAGGCAGCGGGTTCATATACAATGAGCAGTTCTTC.

The V gene is TRBV12-2, the J gene TRBJ2-1; the table's D call, TRBD2, was not checked against the DNA. TRBV12-2 is flagged as a pseudogene. The CDR3 spans 10 residues. In DNA, the CDR3 is TGTGCAAGTCGCCCGAATGAGCAGTTCTTC. Its protein is CASRPNEQFF.

The V and J genes are TRBV25-1 and TRBJ1-3; possibly TRBD1 for D (5 bases). V dropped 3 bases and J dropped 4 bases, with 13 bases sitting between them. The CDR3 loop spans 15 amino acids. CDR1 and CDR2 (germline): MGHDK, SYGVNS. CDR3 bases: TGTGCCAGCAGTGAGACAGTGGGGTCCGGAAACACCATATATTTT. Protein product: CASSETVGSGNTIYF.

This clone was observed once. The chain recombines TRBV5-1 with TRBJ2-3; the D is unclear. V shed 2 bases and J shed 3 bases, with 10 bases lying between them. The CDR3 totals 14 residues. CDR1 is SGHRS, CDR2 YFSETQ, per germline. This CDR3 is CASSFLGRTDTQYF. The DNA of the CDR3 is TGCGCCAGCAGCTTTCTGGGCAGGACAGATACGCAGTATTTT.

Turning to this clone: Germline is not matched at one junction end, which may reflect a read error. The chain combines TRBV24-1 with TRBJ2-2, with D perhaps TRBD2 (5 bases). Germline-derived CDR1 and CDR2 are KGHDR and SFDVKD. This CDR3 is built from 14 residues. This chain's CDR3 is CATSGLDYTGELFF. CDR3 bases: TGTGCCACCAGTGGTTTGGACTACACCGGGGAGCTGTTTTTT.

V is TRBV2 and J is TRBJ1-5; D is perhaps TRBD1 (6 bases). V lost 6 bases, J lost 0 bases, and 12 bases lay in between. Germline CDR1 SNHLY, CDR2 FYNNEI. The CDR3 has 15 amino acids. The CDR3 nucleotides are TGTGCCAGCAGGGGGACACGGGGTAGCAATCAGCCCCAGCATTTT. It specifies CASRGTRGSNQPQHF.

The chain uses TRBV5-1 and TRBJ1-5; tentative D call: TRBD1 (6 bases). Germline V lookup: CDR1 SGHRS, CDR2 YFSETQ. CDR3 length: 15 residues. V gave up 4 bases and J gave up 7 bases, with 18 bases separating them. CDR3 bases: TGCGCCAGCAGCCCCTCGACAGGAGAAAGACAGCCCCAGCATTTT. Its translation is CASSPSTGERQPQHF.

J is TRBJ2-5 and V is TRBV2; D gene unclear. Trimming took off 5 bases at V and 5 bases at J, with 6 bases between the two ends. Germline V gene lookup returns CDR1 SNHLY and CDR2 FYNNEI. The CDR3 contains 11 residues. The CDR3 coding sequence is TGTGCCAGCAGTTCCTTCGAGACCCAGTACTTC. Translating gives CASSSFETQYF.

Written as DNA, the CDR3 is TGTGCCAGCAGCTTGGGGGAGCGGGAGACCCAGTACTTC. As protein: CASSLGERETQYF. J is TRBJ2-5 and V is TRBV5-4; maybe TRBD2 (5 bases). Germline V gene lookup returns CDR1 SGHNT and CDR2 YYREEE (reference sequence). There are 13 residues in the CDR3. V gave up 0 bases and J gave up 5 bases, with 8 bases separating them.

This chain links TRBV7-9 with TRBJ1-4, with D perhaps matching TRBD1 (6 bases). The CDR3 is 15 amino acids. The V gene lost 2 bases and the J gene lost 4 bases, with 11 bases spanning the gap. CDR1 and CDR2 from the germline V gene are SEHNR and FQNEAQ (reference sequence). CDR3 bases: TGTGCCAGCAGCTTAACCGGGACACATAATGAAAAACTGTTTTTT. This translates into CASSLTGTHNEKLFF.

The rearrangement links TRBV24-1 to TRBJ2-2; the D gene is possibly TRBD1 (5 bases). The germline V and J ends were trimmed by 1 base and 7 bases, with 21 bases remaining between them. The CDR3 covers 18 residues. Germline V gives CDR1 KGHDR, CDR2 SFDVKD. The CDR3 nucleotides are TGTGCCACCAGTGATTTCTCCGGTTGGGCAGGGAAAGGCGGGGAGCTGTTTTTT. Residues: CATSDFSGWAGKGGELFF.

The rearrangement links TRBV27 to TRBJ1-5; 10 positions match TRBD1. Germline loops: CDR1 MNHEY, CDR2 SMNVEV (reference sequence). J was trimmed by 3 bases and V by 4 bases; bases with no gene match: 6. The CDR3 covers 16 residues. The DNA of the CDR3 is TGTGCCAGCAGTTCCTCCGGGACAGGGGTCAATCAGCCCCAGCATTTT. This translates into CASSSSGTGVNQPQHF.

The chain joins TRBV30 to TRBJ1-5; TRBD1 matches 7 bases. The germline gives CDR1 GTSNPN, CDR2 SVGIG (reference sequence). The CDR3 runs 13 residues. Trimming cost V 4 bases and J 4 bases; bases outside gene matches: 4. The CDR3 DNA reads TGTGCCTGGACTGCAGGGGGGAATCAGCCCCAGCATTTT. Its protein product is CAWTAGGNQPQHF.

The chain is built from TRBV10-3 and TRBJ2-7, with 12 bases that match TRBD1. The CDR3 runs 14 residues. V dropped 5 bases and J dropped 4; count of bases not matched to a gene: 3. CDR1 and CDR2 (germline): ENHRY, SYGVKD. The CDR3 spells CAISPGQGAYEQYF. In nucleotides, the CDR3 is TGTGCCATCAGTCCGGGACAGGGGGCATACGAGCAGTACTTC.

This clone has just a few counts. It is likely a read error, because the conserved phenylalanine at the end of the CDR3 is missing. It is unclear where the CDR3 begins or ends on the DNA, so no DNA is shown, and the CDR3 is as TCRdb lists it. The rearrangement joins TRBV20-1 to TRBJ1-1. The CDR3 sequence runs 9 residues, both termini included. The germline gives CDR1 DFQATT, CDR2 SNEGSKA (reference sequence). The CDR3: CSAKWWGAI.

This clone was detected once. The rearrangement links TRBV11-3 to TRBJ2-7, with TRBD1 as a possible D gene (6 bases). The V end was cut by 1 base, the J end by 3 bases, with 25 bases between. The CDR3 runs to 19 residues. Per germline, CDR1 SGHNT and CDR2 YENEEA. CDR3 DNA: TGTGCCAGCAGCTTAGGAAGGTTGGGACACACAGGTGTTAACTACGAGCAGTACTTC. Translation: CASSLGRLGHTGVNYEQYF.

The sample holds a few counts of this clone. The V call is TRBV6-2 or TRBV6-3, the J call TRBJ2-7; 7 bases fit TRBD2. V shed 5 bases and J 6 bases; nucleotides not matched to a gene: 13. Germline V lookup: CDR1 MNHEY, CDR2 SVGEGT. The CDR3 is 15 residues long. The CDR3 loop reads CASSRPLAYGAEQYF. The DNA for the CDR3 is TGTGCCAGCAGTCGCCCACTAGCGTATGGAGCCGAGCAGTACTTC.

This sequence joins TRBV4-2 and TRBJ2-3; 11 bases match TRBD1. The V segment lost 1 base and the J segment 4 bases; nucleotides outside the gene matches: 1. This CDR3 is built from 15 residues. The germline V gene has CDR1 LGHNA and CDR2 YNFKEQ. CDR3: CASSQGTGGADTQYF. The CDR3 bases are TGTGCCAGCAGCCAAGGGACAGGGGGCGCAGATACGCAGTATTTT.

The gene calls are TRBV2 and TRBJ2-2; TRBD2 agrees at 7 bases. Trimming removed 7 bases from V and 3 bases from J; junction bases left unmatched: 5. The V gene's germline CDR1 is SNHLY and CDR2 FYNNEI. The CDR3 sequence is 14 residues long. The CDR3 region has the DNA TGTGCCAGCAAGGCAGCGGGGTACACCGGGGAGCTGTTTTTT. This translates into CASKAAGYTGELFF. Combining the CDR3 with reference TRBV2 and TRBJ2-2 gives the whole variable domain EPEVTQTPSHQVTQMGQEVILRCVPISNHLYFYWYRQILGQKVEFLVSFYNNEISEKSEIFDDQFSVERPDGSNFTLKIRSTKLEDSAMYFCASKAAGYTGELFFGEGSRLTVL.

This chain uses TRBV6-6 with TRBJ2-7; 8 positions match TRBD1. The germline V gene has CDR1 MNHNY and CDR2 SVGAGI (reference sequence). The CDR3 extends over 15 amino acids. Trimming removed 7 bases from V and 2 bases from J; junction bases left unmatched: 10. The DNA for the CDR3 is TGTGCCAGCACCAATGGAGGACAGGGAACCTACGAGCAGTACTTC. Its protein is CASTNGGQGTYEQYF.

The V gene is TRBV5-1, the J gene TRBJ2-2; 12 nucleotides match TRBD2. Germline V CDR1 and CDR2: SGHRS, YFSETQ. This CDR3 contains 15 residues. The junction had 5 bases not matched to a gene; V was cut back by 4 bases and J by 7 bases. CDR3 bases: TGCGCCAGCAGCCTCACTAGCGGGGGGTGCGGGGAGCTGTTTTTT. It translates to CASSLTSGGCGELFF.

This chain links TRBV3-1 (or the pseudogene TRBV3-2) with TRBJ2-2, with 9 nucleotides matching TRBD1. The junction had 8 bases not matched to a gene; V was cut back by 6 bases and J by 3 bases. Germline V CDR1 and CDR2: LGHDT, YNNKEL (reference sequence). The CDR3 extends over 16 amino acids. The CDR3 nucleotides read TGTGCCAGCAGTTTCACAGGGGGCGGAGACACCGGGGAGCTGTTTTTT. It yields the protein CASSFTGGGDTGELFF.